Listed here are 17 T cell receptor beta chains from one sample, sequenced in a study of shared clonotypes between healthy human individuals. Only in-frame clones appear in the TCRdb table, and some are missing; sequencing was by immunoSEQ multiplex PCR. Of 550,000 to 800,000 clones detected, about 74% appear once; the ten largest clones hold approximately 1.6%. Material for sequencing was memory CD4+ T cells sorted from blood. Subset meaning: CD45RA-negative fraction. The receptors originated from a woman aged 30 to 39 in good health.

The CDR3 sequence is CASETGTELGETQYF. CDR3 DNA: TGTGCCAGCGAAACCGGGACAGAGTTGGGAGAGACCCAGTACTTC. The rearrangement links TRBV2 to TRBJ2-5; TRBD1 matches at 7 bases. This CDR3 contains 15 residues. The germline gives CDR1 SNHLY, CDR2 FYNNEI. With 8 bases clipped from V and 4 bases from J, the junction kept 13 bases outside the gene matches. Variable domain in full (rest from reference TRBV2 and TRBJ2-5): EPEVTQTPSHQVTQMGQEVILRCVPISNHLYFYWYRQILGQKVEFLVSFYNNEISEKSEIFDDQFSVERPDGSNFTLKIRSTKLEDSAMYFCASETGTELGETQYFGPGTRLLVL.

The table lists this clone with a few counts. The chain recombines TRBV5-8 with TRBJ1-5; D may be TRBD1 (5 bases). CDR3 size: 14 residues. The germline V gene has CDR1 SGHTS and CDR2 YDEGEE. V gave up 0 bases and J gave up 7 bases, with 11 bases separating them. The CDR3 loop is CASSLGQGGQPQHF. The CDR3 DNA reads as TGTGCCAGCAGCTTGGGCCAGGGAGGGCAGCCCCAGCATTTT. Full variable domain (outside the CDR3, taken from reference TRBV5-8 and TRBJ1-5): EAGVTQSPTHLIKTRGQQATLRCSPISGHTSVYWYQQALGLGLQFLLWYDEGEERNRGNFPPRFSGRQFPNYSSELNVNALELEDSALYLCASSLGQGGQPQHFGDGTRLSIL.

The rearrangement joins TRBV14 to TRBJ1-4; D not certain. The germline V gene encodes CDR1 SGHDN and CDR2 FVKESK. V was cut by 0 bases and J by 5 bases, with 16 bases left in between. This CDR3 is 17 amino acids long. The CDR3 DNA sequence: TGTGCCAGCAGCCAAGATCGAGGAAGGCTCCGCAATGAAAAACTGTTTTTT. Its protein product is CASSQDRGRLRNEKLFF.

This clone was counted between two and nine times. The genes are TRBV30 and TRBJ1-2, with no clear D. V was trimmed by 1 base and J by 3 bases, leaving 6 bases between them. This CDR3 spans 12 amino acids. Germline V lookup: CDR1 GTSNPN, CDR2 SVGIG (reference sequence). The DNA of the CDR3 is TGTGCCTGGAGTGAACAACACTATGGCTACACCTTC. Encoded protein: CAWSEQHYGYTF.

The chain links TRBV11-2 to TRBJ1-1, with D unclear. Trimming removed 6 bases at V and 0 bases at J, with 14 bases between. The germline gives CDR1 SGHAT, CDR2 FQNNGV. This CDR3 has 15 amino acids. For the CDR3, the DNA is TGTGCCAGCAGTTCGCTCCGGGGAGTGAACACTGAAGCTTTCTTT. It translates to CASSSLRGVNTEAFF.

The CDR3 region is CASSRRKGGPEEKLFF. The DNA of the CDR3 is TGCGCCAGCAGCCGGAGAAAGGGGGGGCCGGAGGAAAAACTGTTTTTT. The rearrangement links TRBV4-1 to TRBJ1-4; D is possibly TRBD1 (6 bases). Germline CDR1 reads MGHRA; CDR2 reads YSYEKL. V was cut by 4 bases and J by 8 bases, with 20 bases left in between. This CDR3 is built from 16 residues.

The chain is built from TRBV19 and TRBJ2-2, with TRBD2 identical over 7 bases. CDR1 and CDR2 from the germline V gene are LNHDA and SQIVND (reference sequence). This CDR3 has 14 residues. With V trimmed by 4 bases and J by 4 bases, 3 bases remained unmatched. The CDR3 loop is CASSNSGLTGELFF. CDR3 DNA: TGTGCCAGTAGTAATAGCGGGCTCACCGGGGAGCTGTTTTTT.

CDR3 residues: CATSRGYEVSNQPQHF. The CDR3 DNA sequence: TGTGCCACCAGCAGGGGTTACGAGGTGAGCAATCAGCCCCAGCATTTT. The V call is TRBV15, the J call TRBJ1-5; D remains ambiguous. The V and J ends lost 3 bases and 1 base respectively, with 13 bases between them. This CDR3 is built from 16 residues. The germline V gene has CDR1 LNHNV and CDR2 YYDKDF (reference sequence).

Only a few counts were recorded for this clone. This chain connects TRBV4-1 to TRBJ1-5; D is unclear. The CDR3 spans 14 residues. Trimming stripped 2 bases from V and 1 base from J, with 6 bases between. The germline V gene has CDR1 MGHRA and CDR2 YSYEKL. The chain's CDR3 is CASSQQASNQPQHF. The CDR3 region has the DNA TGCGCCAGCAGCCAACAGGCGAGCAATCAGCCCCAGCATTTT.

V and J are TRBV11-2 and TRBJ1-1; the D gene is possibly TRBD1 (5 bases). This CDR3 is built from 12 residues. Germline CDR1 SGHAT, CDR2 FQNNGV. V lost 0 bases and J 7 bases, leaving 6 bases between the germline ends. The CDR3 sequence is CASSLDQGEAFF. Written as DNA, the CDR3 is TGTGCCAGCAGCTTAGATCAGGGTGAAGCTTTCTTT.

The gene calls are TRBV28 and TRBJ2-7; TRBD1 agrees at 8 bases. The CDR3 extends over 14 amino acids. J lost 4 bases, V lost 3 bases, and 5 bases had no gene match. The V gene's germline CDR1 is MDHEN and CDR2 SYDVKM. This CDR3 is CASSFRQGNYEQYF. Here the CDR3 DNA reads TGTGCCAGCAGTTTTCGACAGGGGAATTACGAGCAGTACTTC.

The V and J genes are TRBV29-1 and TRBJ2-7; no definite D call. Germline lookup yields CDR1 SQVTM and CDR2 ANQGSEA. V lost 0 bases and J lost 3, with 12 bases in between. The CDR3 spans 14 residues. CDR3 in amino acids: CSVEDLEQFYEQYF. The DNA of the CDR3 is TGCAGCGTTGAAGATTTAGAACAGTTCTACGAGCAGTACTTC.

The chain is built from TRBV19 and TRBJ1-2; D unclear. The CDR3 spans 14 residues. Looked up from germline, CDR1 is LNHDA and CDR2 is SQIVND (reference sequence). With 2 bases removed from V and 4 bases from J, the gap between germline ends came to 11 bases. CDR3 coding DNA: TGTGCCAGTAGTATAAATTTTAAGGGCTATGGCTACACCTTC. Its translation is CASSINFKGYGYTF.

This chain connects TRBV6-5 to TRBJ2-5; 8 bases fit TRBD1. CDR1 and CDR2 (germline): MNHEY, SVGAGI. Trimming removed 2 bases from V and 4 bases from J; junction bases left unmatched: 6. This CDR3 contains 15 residues. CDR3 amino acids: CASSYRKTGGETQYF. The DNA of the CDR3 is TGTGCCAGCAGTTACCGTAAAACAGGGGGAGAGACCCAGTACTTC.

The chain couples TRBV27 to TRBJ1-5; D not certain. With 9 bases removed from V and 4 bases from J, the gap between germline ends came to 16 bases. CDR3 length equals 14 residues. CDR1 is MNHEY and CDR2 is SMNVEV in the germline V gene (reference sequence). CDR3 coding DNA: TGTGCCAGTCACCCACTCGGAACGAATCAGCCCCAGCATTTT. Protein product: CASHPLGTNQPQHF.

The V call is TRBV5-1, the J call TRBJ2-3, with a possible D match to TRBD2 (6 bases). Deletions cut 0 bases from V and 5 bases from J, with 19 bases between. The CDR3 contains 17 residues. The germline gives CDR1 SGHRS, CDR2 YFSETQ. In DNA, the CDR3 is TGCGCCAGCAGCTTGGGAGTTCCCGGGAGTCCCCAAGATACGCAGTATTTT. It encodes CASSLGVPGSPQDTQYF.

This clone has just one count. The chain has TRBV29-1 and TRBJ2-6; D not resolved. Germline V gene data show CDR1 as SQVTM and CDR2 as ANQGSEA. The CDR3 consists of 14 residues. V lost 4 bases and J lost 0, with 7 bases in between. The CDR3 reads CSVGVSSGANVLTF. CDR3 DNA sequence: TGCAGCGTTGGGGTCAGCTCTGGGGCCAACGTCCTGACTTTC.